This TCR beta chain emerged from a study of tumor-infiltrating lymphocytes in glioblastoma multiforme. General study results and limits: Unequal TCR RNA per T cell might skew measured clone sizes.

Germline loops: CDR1 SGHDT, CDR2 YYEEEE. CDR3 length equals 15 residues. TCR beta libraries were built from RNA through three nested multiplex PCR rounds using modified ARM-PCR. These TCRB libraries lack any described unique molecular identifiers. TCRdb independently ran MiXCR on the multiplex PCR reads; one entry per CDR3 protein. The sample lists nearly 8,500 distinct CDR3 sequences, over 60% occurring once. Worth noting for this clonotype: The target antigen is unknown. Sequence at one end of the junction differs from germline and may be a read error.

The sample consisted of brain tumor tissue. The chain employs TRBV5-6 and TRBJ2-3; no definite D call. The origin of this receptor is a male donor with glioblastoma. The chain's CDR3 is CACSSYSGGTDTQYF. The DNA for the CDR3 is TGTGCCTGCAGCTCGTACTCTGGGGGCACAGATACGCAGTATTTT.